One and the same sample provided the 11 T cell receptor beta chains below, sequenced in a study of T cell repertoires in cytomegalovirus infection. These receptors are not linked to any known antigen. MiXCR, applied by TCRdb to the reads, yields one record per CDR3 protein. Of about 890,000 distinct CDR3 sequences listed, around 32% are singletons. The sequences come from cultured CD8+ T cells from PBMCs, collected from culture after CMV antigen stimulation. These TCRs come from a human donor in good health (CMV status not recorded). Some clones in this sample may be carry-over from other donors' samples.

There are a few counts of this clonotype. The rearrangement uses TRBV5-5 and TRBJ1-5; possible D gene TRBD1, 6 bases. V lost 2 bases, J lost 6 bases, and 12 bases lay in between. CDR1 and CDR2 (germline): SGHKS, YYEKEE (reference sequence). The CDR3 runs 14 residues. CDR3: CASSFLRGGQPQHF. In nucleotides, the CDR3 is TGTGCCAGCAGCTTCCTCAGGGGTGGTCAGCCCCAGCATTTT.

This clonotype was found a few times. One end of the junction fails to match germline, which may point to a read error. The gene calls are TRBV6-5 and TRBJ1-1; 8 nucleotides align to TRBD1. The CDR3 has 16 amino acids. Germline V gene sequence: CDR1 MNHEY, CDR2 SVGAGI. CDR3 in DNA: TGTGCCAGCAGTTACCCCGGACAGGGAGGGAACCCTGAAGCTTTCTTT. The encoded protein is CASSYPGQGGNPEAFF.

V gene TRBV4-1 combines with J gene TRBJ1-5, with D unclear. This CDR3 is 15 amino acids long. Germline loops: CDR1 MGHRA, CDR2 YSYEKL. V lost 4 bases and J 6 bases, leaving 16 bases between the germline ends. The CDR3 sequence is CASSPLLGVGQPQHF. The CDR3 bases are TGCGCCAGCAGCCCACTGCTCGGGGTGGGTCAGCCCCAGCATTTT.

The J gene is TRBJ1-2, the V gene TRBV27, with D possibly being TRBD1 (5 bases). The CDR3 spans 15 residues. Germline loops: CDR1 MNHEY, CDR2 SMNVEV (reference sequence). Trimming left V 5 bases short and J 4 bases short, with 17 bases between. CDR3 protein: CASSPGVYDSYGYTF. The CDR3 DNA reads TGTGCCAGCAGTCCGGGGGTCTACGATTCCTATGGCTACACCTTC.

This clonotype appeared a few times. This chain connects TRBV27 to TRBJ1-1; D call uncertain. V lost 3 bases, J lost 3 bases, and 14 bases lay in between. The CDR3 contains 15 residues. Germline V gene sequence: CDR1 MNHEY, CDR2 SMNVEV (reference sequence). CDR3 amino acids: CASSFSGVEDTEAFF. The CDR3 DNA reads TGTGCCAGCAGTTTTTCCGGGGTGGAGGACACTGAAGCTTTCTTT.

This clonotype was detected many times. V and J are TRBV7-2 and TRBJ1-5; possibly TRBD1 for D (6 bases). CDR3 length: 13 amino acids. CDR1 and CDR2 from the germline V gene are SGHTA and FQGNSA. Trimming took 3 bases from V and 5 from J, leaving 8 bases between them. CDR3 in amino acids: CASSFRGHQPQHF. DNA of the CDR3: TGTGCCAGCAGCTTCCGGGGGCATCAGCCCCAGCATTTT.

This clonotype was seen a handful of times. The rearrangement uses TRBV9 and TRBJ2-5; D may correspond to TRBD1 or TRBD2 (5 bases each). The CDR3 length is 15 residues. The germline V gene has CDR1 SGDLS and CDR2 YYNGEE. V lost 3 bases to trimming and J lost 5 bases, with 17 bases between them. The CDR3 coding sequence is TGTGCCAGCAGCGCCTGGGACGTCGGCGGGGAGACCCAGTACTTC. It specifies CASSAWDVGGETQYF. The full variable domain, its missing parts supplied by reference TRBV9 and TRBJ2-5, is DSGVTQTPKHLITATGQRVTLRCSPRSGDLSVYWYQQSLDQGLQFLIQYYNGEERAKGNILERFSAQQFPDLHSELNLSSLELGDSALYFCASSAWDVGGETQYFGPGTRLLVL.

This clonotype has ten or more counts. J is TRBJ1-5 and V is TRBV27; D is possibly TRBD1 (5 bases). Germline V lookup: CDR1 MNHEY, CDR2 SMNVEV (reference sequence). The V gene lost 6 bases and the J gene lost 4 bases, with 10 bases spanning the gap. This CDR3 has 13 amino acids. The CDR3 DNA reads TGTGCCAGCAGCTGGGGGGGAAATCAGCCCCAGCATTTT. It translates to CASSWGGNQPQHF.

The rearrangement joins TRBV10-3 to TRBJ1-2; perhaps TRBD1 as D (6 bases). The CDR3 has 19 residues. Germline assignment: CDR1 ENHRY and CDR2 SYGVKD. Deletions cut 4 bases from V and 5 bases from J, with 29 bases between. The CDR3 DNA follows: TGTGCCATCAGTGTGGACAGAATCCTAGGGCAGAGCGTCCAATATGGCTACACCTTC. It yields the protein CAISVDRILGQSVQYGYTF.

This sequence joins TRBV18 and TRBJ1-5, with D possibly being TRBD1 (6 bases). This CDR3 contains 16 residues. V lost 3 bases and J lost 5, with 17 bases in between. Germline-derived CDR1 and CDR2 are KGHSH and LQKENI. CDR3 amino acids: CASSPNTPGGHQPQHF. CDR3 nucleotides: TGTGCCAGCTCACCGAATACCCCCGGGGGCCATCAGCCCCAGCATTTT.

The chain combines TRBV6-6 with TRBJ1-5, with D perhaps TRBD1 (6 bases). CDR1 is MNHNY and CDR2 is SVGAGI in the germline V gene (reference sequence). This CDR3 region has 14 residues. The ends were cut back, 7 bases at V and 6 bases at J, with 16 bases in the middle. In DNA form, the CDR3 reads TGTGCCAGCATGATACAGGGTTCGGCTCAGCCCCAGCATTTT. Its translation: CASMIQGSAQPQHF.